Listed below are T cell receptor beta chains from one sample, sequenced in a study of CD8 T cells in Susac syndrome. From the immunoSEQ multiplex PCR reads, TCRdb called clonotypes with MiXCR, one entry per CDR3 protein. The table lists around 81,000 distinct CDR3 sequences, 94% of them singletons. The specimen was CD8+ T cells from PBMCs. These receptors came from a human donor with Susac syndrome. The CDR3 runs from the conserved cysteine through the conserved F or W. Each record gives: V gene, clone size, J gene, D gene, CDR3 DNA, CDR3 protein. D genes are given only for firm matches. Only part of the rows carry a size: once, few, many, or a class if the clone is expanded.

V: TRBV28; size: -; J: TRBJ1-1; D: -; DNA: TGTGCCAGCTTAGGGAACGGGCGAACTGAAGCTTTCTTT; CDR3: CASLGNGRTEAFF
V: TRBV13; size: -; J: TRBJ1-6; D: -; DNA: TGTGCCAGCAGCTCCCAAGTTAACTCCTATAATTCACCCCTCCACTTT; CDR3: CASSSQVNSYNSPLHF
V: TRBV7-6; size: -; J: TRBJ2-1; D: TRBD2; DNA: TGTGCCAGCAGCCCCCACCGGCAGGTCGTTAGCGGGATTACCTACAATGAGCAGTTCTTC; CDR3: CASSPHRQVVSGITYNEQFF
V: TRBV30; size: -; J: TRBJ2-7; D: -; DNA: TGTGCCTGGAGTGTAACCGCAGGCTACGAGCAGTACTTC; CDR3: CAWSVTAGYEQYF
V: TRBV27; size: once; J: TRBJ2-7; D: -; DNA: TGTGCCAGCAGTCACACCGGGAGCTCCTACGAGCAGTACTTC; CDR3: CASSHTGSSYEQYF
V: TRBV5-6; size: once; J: TRBJ2-5; D: -; DNA: TGTGCCAGCAGCTTGGCCATGGAGGGAAGGGGGACCCGGTACTTC; CDR3: CASSLAMEGRGTRYF
V: TRBV12-3/TRBV12-4; size: -; J: TRBJ1-1; D: -; DNA: TGTGCCAGCAGTTACTTACAGGGCCTTCCTATAATGAACACTGAAGCTTTCTTT; CDR3: CASSYLQGLPIMNTEAFF
V: TRBV9; size: -; J: TRBJ2-1; D: TRBD2; DNA: TGTGCCAGCAGCCCTCGGACTAGCTACAATGAGCAGTTCTTC; CDR3: CASSPRTSYNEQFF
V: TRBV28; size: -; J: TRBJ2-3; D: TRBD2; DNA: TGTGCCAGCAGTCTCCCGCTGACTAGCGGAGGATTCACAGATACGCAGTATTTT; CDR3: CASSLPLTSGGFTDTQYF
V: TRBV12-5; size: -; J: TRBJ2-5; D: TRBD2; DNA: TGTGCTAGTGGTTGGGACGTTAGCGGGAGAGAGTCAGAGACCCAGTACTTC; CDR3: CASGWDVSGRESETQYF
V: TRBV20-1; size: -; J: TRBJ2-7; D: -; DNA: TGCAGTGCTGACGAGGGGCCTGGGGTAAACGAGCAGTACTTC; CDR3: CSADEGPGVNEQYF
V: TRBV6-5; size: -; J: TRBJ2-4; D: TRBD1; DNA: TGTGCCAGCAGTCCCATTTTACAGGGGGGAAACATTCAGTACTTC; CDR3: CASSPILQGGNIQYF
V: TRBV24-1; size: -; J: TRBJ1-5; D: -; DNA: TGTGCCACCAGTAGTGGGGGCGGCAATCAGCCCCAGCATTTT; CDR3: CATSSGGGNQPQHF
V: TRBV5-6; size: -; J: TRBJ2-7; D: -; DNA: TGTGCCAGCAGCTGGAGACAGAGGATTATCTACGAGCAGTACTTC; CDR3: CASSWRQRIIYEQYF
V: TRBV11-2; size: -; J: TRBJ1-4; D: -; DNA: TGTGCCAGCAGTTCGGCTCCGGGCAAACTGTTTTTT; CDR3: CASSSAPGKLFF
V: TRBV7-8; size: -; J: TRBJ2-7; D: TRBD1; DNA: TGTGCCAGCAGCTTTTCGGGACAGTCCTACGAGCAGTACTTC; CDR3: CASSFSGQSYEQYF
V: TRBV6-6; size: -; J: TRBJ2-7; D: -; DNA: TGTGCCAGCACCTACTACACAACCTACGAGCAGTACTTC; CDR3: CASTYYTTYEQYF
V: TRBV20-1; size: -; J: TRBJ2-1; D: TRBD2; DNA: TGCAGTGCTAGAGATATAAGCGGGGTCTACAATGAGCAGTTCTTC; CDR3: CSARDISGVYNEQFF
V: TRBV20-1; size: -; J: TRBJ2-5; D: TRBD2; DNA: TGCAGTGCTAGAGATGATCCTGGGGGGGTGGAGGAGACCCAGTACTTC; CDR3: CSARDDPGGVEETQYF
V: TRBV27; size: -; J: TRBJ1-4; D: -; DNA: TGTGCCAGCAGTCCACTAACAGTCACTAATGAAAAACTGTTTTTT; CDR3: CASSPLTVTNEKLFF
V: TRBV20-1; size: -; J: TRBJ2-3; D: TRBD2; DNA: TGCAGTGCTAGAGATCTCCCGGCGGGGGGGCGGGATACGCAGTATTTT; CDR3: CSARDLPAGGRDTQYF
V: TRBV12-3/TRBV12-4; size: -; J: TRBJ2-5; D: -; DNA: TGTGCCAGCAGTTGGGGGACAGAGACCCAGTACTTC; CDR3: CASSWGTETQYF
V: TRBV5-6; size: -; J: TRBJ1-2; D: -; DNA: TGTGCCAGCAGCTCAACGATCGGCGTACGAGACTATGGCTACACCTTC; CDR3: CASSSTIGVRDYGYTF
V: TRBV27; size: -; J: TRBJ2-1; D: -; DNA: TGTGCCAGCAGTCCCGTCGAAGGAGGAATCTACAATGAGCAGTTCTTC; CDR3: CASSPVEGGIYNEQFF
V: TRBV2; size: -; J: TRBJ2-1; D: TRBD1; DNA: TGTGCCAGCAGCAAAAGACAGGGTAGTAAGAATGAGCAGTTCTTC; CDR3: CASSKRQGSKNEQFF
V: TRBV27; size: few; J: TRBJ2-1; D: -; DNA: TGTGCCAGCAGTTTCCCTGAGCAGTTCTTC; CDR3: CASSFPEQFF
V: TRBV29-1; size: once; J: TRBJ2-2; D: -; DNA: TGCAGCTTCCGGCAGGGAGGATACACCGGGGAGCTGTTTTTT; CDR3: CSFRQGGYTGELFF
V: TRBV30; size: -; J: TRBJ1-1; D: -; DNA: TGTGCCTGGAGTCTCGGAGCTCTAAACACTGAAGCTTTCTTT; CDR3: CAWSLGALNTEAFF
V: TRBV29-1; size: -; J: TRBJ1-1; D: -; DNA: TGCAGCGTTCCATCGATGGCTGAAGCTTTCTTT; CDR3: CSVPSMAEAFF
V: TRBV12-3/TRBV12-4; size: -; J: TRBJ2-1; D: TRBD1; DNA: TGTGCCAGCAGTTTCGGGACAGGGGTGGTTGAGCAGTTCTTC; CDR3: CASSFGTGVVEQFF
V: TRBV7-9; size: -; J: TRBJ1-5; D: -; DNA: TGTGCCAGCAGCTCAGACAATCAGCCCCAGCATTTT; CDR3: CASSSDNQPQHF
V: TRBV4-2; size: -; J: TRBJ2-7; D: -; DNA: TGTGCCAGCAGCCAAGAAGACCCAGGAGGCAGCCTCTACGAGCAGTACTTC; CDR3: CASSQEDPGGSLYEQYF
V: TRBV7-3; size: -; J: TRBJ2-7; D: TRBD1; DNA: TGTGCCAGCAGCTTATATCAGGGGGCTTACGAGCAGTACTTC; CDR3: CASSLYQGAYEQYF
V: TRBV4-2; size: once; J: TRBJ2-5; D: -; DNA: TGTGCCAGCAGCCAAGGTTTTACAGAAGAGACCCAGTACTTC; CDR3: CASSQGFTEETQYF
V: TRBV29-1; size: -; J: TRBJ2-5; D: -; DNA: TGCAGCGGCCTCTACCAAGAGACCCAGTACTTC; CDR3: CSGLYQETQYF
V: TRBV7-3; size: -; J: TRBJ2-3; D: -; DNA: TGTGCCAGCAGCTCCTCGGGGGCCACAGATACGCAGTATTTT; CDR3: CASSSSGATDTQYF
V: TRBV4-2; size: -; J: TRBJ2-7; D: TRBD2; DNA: TGTGCCAGCAGCCAAGATCGGGGCGGACTAGCGCCCGAGCAGTACTTC; CDR3: CASSQDRGGLAPEQYF
V: TRBV2; size: -; J: TRBJ2-4; D: -; DNA: TGTGCCAGCAAGAAAAACATTCAGTACTTC; CDR3: CASKKNIQYF
V: TRBV4-1; size: -; J: TRBJ2-7; D: -; DNA: TGCGCCAGCAGCCACCGTCTGGGGAGCGCGAGTAGGTACTTC; CDR3: CASSHRLGSASRYF
V: TRBV28; size: -; J: TRBJ2-7; D: TRBD2; DNA: TGTGCCAGCAGTAAAAATAGCGGGAGGGCCTACGAGCAGTACTTC; CDR3: CASSKNSGRAYEQYF
V: TRBV28; size: -; J: TRBJ2-6; D: -; DNA: TGTGCCAGCAGCCCCTCGGGGTGGTCTGGGGCCAACGTCCTGACTTTC; CDR3: CASSPSGWSGANVLTF
V: TRBV28; size: -; J: TRBJ2-5; D: TRBD1; DNA: TGTGCCAGCAGTTTCACCGGACAGGGGGTCGGGGAGACCCAGTACTTC; CDR3: CASSFTGQGVGETQYF
V: TRBV27; size: -; J: TRBJ2-7; D: -; DNA: TGTGCCAGCAGTTTAGGATCCAGGGTGAAGACCTACGAGCAGTACTTC; CDR3: CASSLGSRVKTYEQYF
V: TRBV20-1; size: -; J: TRBJ2-1; D: TRBD2; DNA: TGCAGTGCTAGGGGGCTAGCGGACTACAATGAGCAGTTCTTC; CDR3: CSARGLADYNEQFF
V: TRBV5-1; size: -; J: TRBJ1-2; D: -; DNA: TGCGCCAGCAAGCTAGGGGACTATGGCTACACCTTC; CDR3: CASKLGDYGYTF
V: TRBV7-2; size: medium-sized; J: TRBJ2-5; D: TRBD1; DNA: TGTGCCAGCAGCCGGGGACAGGGGGCGCAACAAGAGACCCAGTACTTC; CDR3: CASSRGQGAQQETQYF
V: TRBV5-1; size: -; J: TRBJ2-1; D: -; DNA: TGCGCCAGCAGGAACGGGGCGGTAAATGAGCAGTTCTTC; CDR3: CASRNGAVNEQFF
V: TRBV7-9; size: -; J: TRBJ2-7; D: -; DNA: TGTGCCAGCAGCTTAGTGGATAGCGTCGAGCAGTACTTC; CDR3: CASSLVDSVEQYF
V: TRBV7-3; size: -; J: TRBJ2-1; D: TRBD2; DNA: TGTGCCAGCAGCTTTCTAGCGGGAGGACACAATGAGCAGTTCTTC; CDR3: CASSFLAGGHNEQFF